In its sample, the clone carrying this T cell receptor beta chain was seen a few times. Its target is not known. J was trimmed by 7 bases and V by 0 bases; bases with no gene match: 6. Germline CDR1 SGHRS, CDR2 YFSETQ. The CDR3 extends over 14 amino acids. The sample comes from a study of T-cell memory formation after mild COVID-19. Findings and caveats of the study: Pre-infection memory showed some responding clones, and this suggested that cross-reactive memory joined. For contracting clones, CD4+ ones sat mainly in CM and EM, CD8+ in EMRA. Clones shrinking between day 15 and 85 showed a balanced CD4/CD8 split, and those that grew later tilted toward CD4+.

TCR alpha and TCR beta cDNA libraries carrying sample barcodes and UMIs came from 5'RACE with constant-segment primers. MiXCR, run by TCRdb on the 5' RACE reads, gives a single entry per CDR3 protein. The sample lists roughly 480,000 distinct CDR3 sequences, about 23% occurring once. J is TRBJ2-7 and V is TRBV5-1, with 8 bases that match TRBD2. The source is an adult woman who had mild COVID-19 (a few samples of this study predate the infection). Cell type and time point are not known. The sequencing sample was made of PBMCs or a T cell subset sorted from them (not recorded which). In DNA, the CDR3 is TGCGCCAGCAGCTTGGACGGGGGGGCGAAGGAGCAGTACTTC. Its translation: CASSLDGGAKEQYF.